This T cell receptor beta chain was captured in a study of Graves' ophthalmopathy and Graves' hyperthyroidism. Trimming took 3 bases from V and 0 from J, leaving 6 bases between them. Germline V gene sequence: CDR1 LNHDA, CDR2 SQIVND (reference sequence). The CDR3 sequence is 14 residues long. The study amplified TCR beta CDR3 regions using RNA transcripts. The authors performed first-round RT-PCR with HTBI primers and then a second-round multiplex PCR. TCRdb re-called the multiplex PCR reads through MiXCR, storing one row per CDR3 protein. The repertoire has roughly 500,000 distinct CDR3 sequences, around 15% of them found once; the top ten carry about 10%. This clonotype came up many times.

Sequencing was carried out using blood. This chain links TRBV19 with TRBJ1-5; D not resolved. The sequence was collected from a woman aged 25 to 39 with Graves' ophthalmopathy. As DNA, the CDR3 is TGTGCCAGTAGTATTAGCCTTAGCAATCAGCCCCAGCATTTT. It encodes CASSISLSNQPQHF.